These T cell receptor beta chains were read from a single sample in a study of cytomegalovirus exposure and HLA in healthy donors. TCRdb's table, derived via immunoSEQ multiplex PCR, lists solely in-frame clones and lacks some. The profile shows around 100,000 clones, over 60% of them singletons. The sample was PBMCs. Source of these receptors: a man aged 25 to 45 in good health and CMV-seropositive. CDR3s include the opening cysteine and the closing phenylalanine or tryptophan. D genes are given only for firm matches. Not every row has a clone size; where given, it reads once, few, many or a size class.

v_call	clone_size	j_call	d_call	cdr3_aa	cdr3_nt
TRBV6-4	few	TRBJ1-4	-	CASSDSSIGGEKLFF	TGTGCCAGCAGTGACTCGAGTATAGGAGGGGAAAAACTGTTTTTT
TRBV4-1	-	TRBJ2-1	-	CTGSQEETRHEQFF	TGCACCGGCAGCCAAGAGGAGACTAGACATGAGCAGTTCTTC
TRBV27	-	TRBJ2-3	-	CASSRVGSQDTQYF	TGTGCCAGCAGTCGAGTGGGCTCTCAGGATACGCAGTATTTT
TRBV2	few	TRBJ1-1	TRBD1	CASSRTGQTEAFF	TGTGCCAGCAGCCGGACAGGTCAGACTGAAGCTTTCTTT
TRBV10-3	-	TRBJ2-3	TRBD2	CAIRLAGGPSTDTQYF	TGTGCCATCAGACTAGCGGGGGGGCCTAGCACAGATACGCAGTATTTT
TRBV5-1	-	TRBJ1-2	-	CASSPTAGNYGYTF	TGCGCCAGCAGCCCGACTGCAGGGAACTATGGCTACACCTTC
TRBV2	-	TRBJ2-4	-	CASSDRGPAKNIQYF	TGTGCCAGCAGTGACAGGGGACCAGCCAAAAACATTCAGTACTTC
TRBV19	-	TRBJ2-7	TRBD1	CASSLTGAYEQYF	TGTGCCAGTAGTTTGACAGGGGCCTACGAGCAGTACTTC
TRBV7-9	-	TRBJ1-2	-	CASSIRSAGLVDGYTF	TGTGCCAGCAGCATAAGGTCGGCCGGGTTGGTGGATGGCTACACCTTC
TRBV9	-	TRBJ2-5	TRBD2	CASSASGGAKETQYF	TGTGCCAGCAGCGCTAGCGGGGGGGCGAAAGAGACCCAGTACTTC
TRBV9	-	TRBJ2-5	-	CASSAGDGETQYF	TGTGCCAGCAGCGCGGGAGACGGAGAGACCCAGTACTTC
TRBV9	-	TRBJ1-3	-	CASSTDRINTIYF	TGTGCCAGCAGCACAGACAGGATTAACACCATATATTTT
TRBV5-4	-	TRBJ2-5	TRBD2	CASSLKAGGRETQYF	TGTGCCAGCAGCTTGAAAGCGGGGGGGAGAGAGACCCAGTACTTC
TRBV5-1	-	TRBJ2-3	TRBD1	CASSGPGTGSTDTQYF	TGCGCCAGCAGCGGCCCCGGGACAGGGAGCACAGATACGCAGTATTTT
TRBV7-9	-	TRBJ2-7	-	CSSSFRSSYEQYF	TGTTCCAGCAGCTTCCGGAGCTCCTACGAGCAGTACTTC
TRBV6-6	-	TRBJ2-1	-	CASSYRTGIEQFF	TGTGCCAGCAGTTATCGCACAGGGATTGAGCAGTTCTTC
TRBV25-1	-	TRBJ2-1	TRBD1	CASSGIDRGIYNEQFF	TGTGCCAGCAGTGGGATCGACAGGGGCATCTACAATGAGCAGTTCTTC
TRBV18	-	TRBJ2-7	-	CASSPRNTYEQYF	TGTGCCAGCTCACCCAGGAACACCTACGAGCAGTACTTC
TRBV5-1	-	TRBJ1-2	-	CASSLGRQYGYPF	TGCGCCAGCAGCTTGGGCAGGCAGTATGGCTACCCCTTC
TRBV5-6	-	TRBJ1-5	TRBD1	CASSSGQGSNQPQHF	TGTGCCAGCAGCTCCGGACAGGGGTCCAATCAGCCCCAGCATTTT
TRBV5-1	-	TRBJ2-2	-	CASSLPTTPNTGELFF	TGCGCCAGCAGCCTGCCAACGACTCCGAACACCGGGGAGCTGTTTTTT
TRBV15	-	TRBJ2-3	-	CATSRGIQSTDTQYF	TGTGCCACCAGCAGAGGAATCCAGAGCACAGATACGCAGTATTTT
TRBV2	-	TRBJ1-1	TRBD1	CASGAGQGFAEAFF	TGTGCCAGCGGTGCGGGACAGGGGTTCGCTGAAGCTTTCTTT
TRBV19	-	TRBJ1-2	TRBD1	CASSPGQEGDYGYTF	TGTGCCAGTAGCCCGGGACAGGAAGGGGACTATGGCTACACCTTC
TRBV7-2	-	TRBJ1-3	-	CASSQWGGGGNTIYF	TGTGCCAGCAGCCAATGGGGCGGGGGGGGAAACACCATATATTTT
TRBV2	-	TRBJ1-1	-	CASTPRTAMNTEAFF	TGTGCCAGCACTCCACGGACAGCCATGAACACTGAAGCTTTCTTT
TRBV7-2	-	TRBJ1-5	-	CASSPSQVGQGRGQPQHF	TGTGCCAGCAGCCCCAGTCAGGTGGGGCAGGGGCGAGGGCAGCCCCAGCATTTT
TRBV14	-	TRBJ2-3	-	CASSVRGSTDTQYF	TGTGCCAGCAGCGTCCGAGGTAGCACAGATACGCAGTATTTT
TRBV4-2	few	TRBJ2-7	-	CASSQGDRAGGEQYF	TGTGCCAGCAGCCAAGGGGACAGGGCGGGAGGCGAGCAGTACTTC
TRBV2	-	TRBJ2-1	-	CASSDPWSAGDEQFF	TGTGCCAGCAGTGACCCATGGTCCGCTGGAGATGAGCAGTTCTTC
TRBV5-4	few	TRBJ2-3	TRBD2	CASSPGTSGGRSTDTQYF	TGTGCCAGCAGCCCGGGGACTAGCGGGGGCCGCAGCACAGATACGCAGTATTTT
TRBV7-2	-	TRBJ2-1	-	CASSLGQGGYNEQFF	TGTGCCAGCAGCTTAGGACAGGGAGGCTACAATGAGCAGTTCTTC
TRBV30	-	TRBJ1-1	-	CAWSASRNTEAFF	TGTGCCTGGAGTGCGTCTCGGAACACTGAAGCTTTCTTT
TRBV7-7	few	TRBJ1-4	TRBD1	CASSLDRGPNEKLFF	TGTGCCAGCAGCTTGGACAGGGGCCCGAATGAAAAACTGTTTTTT
TRBV15	-	TRBJ1-4	-	CATSRPDSTNEKLFF	TGTGCCACCAGCAGGCCGGACAGTACTAATGAAAAACTGTTTTTT
TRBV6-5	few	TRBJ1-1	TRBD1	CASSYRQGEAFF	TGTGCCAGCAGTTACAGACAGGGGGAAGCTTTCTTT
TRBV2	-	TRBJ2-3	-	CASSGGAPDTQYF	TGTGCCAGCTCTGGCGGGGCCCCAGATACGCAGTATTTT
TRBV5-4	few	TRBJ1-3	TRBD1	CASSRDRDTIYF	TGTGCCAGCAGCCGGGACAGAGACACCATATATTTT
TRBV9	-	TRBJ2-2	-	CASSVVRGPGAGELFF	TGTGCCAGCAGCGTAGTCAGGGGCCCCGGGGCCGGGGAGCTGTTTTTT
TRBV5-5	-	TRBJ2-7	-	CASSLVSKRYEQYF	TGTGCCAGCAGCCTTGTGTCTAAACGCTACGAGCAGTACTTC
TRBV4-3	-	TRBJ2-1	TRBD2	CASSQDLAGAGGNEQFF	TGCGCCAGCAGCCAAGATCTAGCGGGGGCCGGTGGGAATGAGCAGTTCTTC
TRBV6-1	-	TRBJ1-2	TRBD1	CASSDGQEAFYGYTF	TGTGCCAGCAGTGACGGACAGGAGGCATTCTATGGCTACACCTTC